This entry features one T cell receptor (beta chain) sequence. What antigen it recognizes has not been identified. Base qualities are not provided; no much larger clone lies one nucleotide away. This entry comes from a study of shared clonotypes between healthy human individuals (TCRdb year 2020). Some background on the complete study: The cohort included three men and a couple of women between 18 and 49 years of age. To estimate repertoire size and how much clonotypes are shared between individuals, the study performed deep sequencing of blood TCR repertoires from a handful of healthy adults. For each donor, CD4 naive and CD4 memory were each run on three plates, CD8 naive on two plates, and CD8 memory on one plate. Between about 0.85 and 9.5 billion PBMCs per donor were obtained by leukapheresis. To increase sequencing depth and limit assay-specific biases, TCR repertoire library preparation and sequencing were carried out by different laboratories using diverse techniques.

Study-wide findings and limitations: Naive subsets generally had larger estimated clonotype richness than memory subsets did. Clonotypes shared by all four sorted-subset donors showed higher generation probabilities than non-shared clonotypes. The genetic and exposure-history diversity represented was limited by the small number of donors. Incomplete sequencing was indicated by rarefaction of sorted-subset datasets, despite the large sequencing depth. Only blood was sampled, and tissue TCR repertoires likely differ from those in blood. When a handful of donors were compared, the shared fraction of clonotypes was around 5% for naive CD4, 3.5% to 4% for naive CD8, 2.3% for memory CD4, and around 0.37% for memory CD8. Pairwise subsampling led to the expectation that sequencing depth would affect the degree of clonotype sharing among donors.

Using the deep immunoSEQ assay, TCR CDR3 regions were amplified from genomic DNA by multiplex PCR. Extracted genomic DNA from each cell subset was spread evenly across all wells of several immunoSEQ 96-well plates, with each plate serving as a replicate. For sorted subsets, approximately 200 ng of genomic DNA, equivalent to 25,000 to 35,000 T cell genomes, went into each replicate PCR. Purified libraries were quantified with a Qubit 3.0 fluorometer, sized on a Bioanalyzer 2100, and re-quantified with the KAPA Library Quantification kit. A separate single-read 150-cycle Illumina NextSeq 550 flow cell was used to sequence each immunoSEQ 96-well plate. The published analysis was carried out like this. Because the immunoSEQ output held only junctional sequences and lacked quality scores, the filtering could not match the filtering applied to full-length reads. Sequences were annotated with PyIR, a Python wrapper for IgBLAST v1.9, using IMGT germline references to assign V/J genes and CDR3. Any read was removed if the V/J assignment was weak (E-value above 1e-6), the CDR3 was missing, or the read contained stop codons, out-of-frame junctions, or ambiguous translated residues. V3J clonotypes were defined as sequences sharing an identical inferred V gene, J gene, and CDR3 amino acid sequence. Percentage overlap between repertoires was computed as shared unique clonotypes divided by the size of the smaller repertoire. Richness of each repertoire was evaluated using RTK rarefaction, the Chao1 estimator, and Recon v2.1 estimates of unobserved clonotypes. For all TCRbeta clonotypes obtained by the gDNA method from four donors, generation probabilities were computed with OLGA. TCRdb took over this immuneACCESS table, retaining in-frame rearrangements with V and J assigned. Such tables are incomplete; in checked studies, under half of the missing clones stem from an unresolved V gene, and the remainder is unexplained. V, J and clone size derive from that table, while D and trimming were established from the DNA sequence. The table for this sample lists 2 million to 2.5 million clones; more than 85% of them were counted only once. 0.35% to 0.45% of the sample comes from the top ten.

Donors were healthy HIV-negative adults with no recently reported acute infections or vaccinations. All donors were Caucasian adults living in Nashville, Tennessee, USA. CD4+ T cells were enriched through magnetic negative selection, after which naive cells were positively selected on CD45RA and the remaining negative fraction served as the memory subset. Blood was collected by leukapheresis, and PBMCs were isolated by Ficoll-Histopaque density gradient centrifugation and then cryopreserved in liquid nitrogen vapor phase. Purity and quantity of every magnetically sorted T cell population were checked by analytical flow cytometry. Genomic DNA was isolated from every sorted fraction and measured by UV absorbance on a Nanodrop 2000c. The receptor was derived from a man younger than 35 in good health. Some clones in this sample may be carry-over from other donors' samples. The sample consisted of naive CD4+ T cells from PBMCs. The sample's cell subset or site label, decoded: CD45RA+ positively selected.

The CDR3 reads as follows: CASSLGNSGRENEQFF. The DNA sequence reads TGCGCCAGCAGCTTGGGAAATAGCGGGAGGGAGAATGAGCAGTTCTTC. This receptor chain uses TRBV5-1 and TRBJ2-1; TRBD2 fits 11 bases in the junction. The CDR3, cysteine through phenylalanine, is 16 amino acids long. CDR3 DNA only is kept here, 48 bases in frame from base 1. The germline V and J ends show losses of 0 bases and 7 bases respectively, and no gene match explains 6 bases of the junction. Taken from the germline V gene, the CDR1 and CDR2 loops are SGHRS and YFSETQ.